One sample yielded the 17 T cell receptor beta chains listed below, sequenced in a study of T cells in Graves' hyperthyroidism and ophthalmopathy. What was amplified from RNA transcripts were TCR beta CDR3 regions. RT-PCR in the first round (using the HTBI primer set) targeted the TCR CDR3. TCRdb reprocessed the multiplex PCR reads with MiXCR, giving one entry per CDR3 protein. The sample holds hundreds of thousands of distinct CDR3 sequences; around 15% are singletons and the top ten take about 15%. The sample taken for sequencing was blood. Receptors were obtained from a woman aged 40 to 55 with Graves' hyperthyroidism.

This clonotype has a count of ten or more. V is TRBV12-3 or TRBV12-4 and J is TRBJ1-1; D unclear. The CDR3 loop spans 14 amino acids. Trimming removed 4 bases at V and 1 base at J, with 10 bases between. CDR3 coding DNA: TGTGCCAGCAGTTGGGCGGTGACGAACACTGAAGCTTTCTTT. Its protein is CASSWAVTNTEAFF.

CDR3 protein: CASSLDLAGYNEQFF. The CDR3 DNA reads as TGTGCCAGCAGCTTAGACCTAGCGGGCTACAATGAGCAGTTCTTC. V usage is TRBV11-1 and J usage is TRBJ2-1; 8 nucleotides agree with TRBD2. Germline loops: CDR1 SGHAT, CDR2 FQDESV (reference sequence). CDR3 length equals 15 residues. V dropped 1 base and J dropped 3; count of bases not matched to a gene: 2.

This clonotype was counted many times. The chain employs TRBV13 and TRBJ2-7; 10 nucleotides line up with TRBD1. Looked up from germline, CDR1 is PRHDT and CDR2 is FYEKMQ (reference sequence). This CDR3 has 15 residues. Germline trimming cut 4 bases from V and 3 bases from J; bases unmatched to any gene: 6. CDR3 sequence: CASSWIGTGDYEQYF. In nucleotides, the CDR3 is TGTGCCAGCAGCTGGATCGGGACAGGGGACTACGAGCAGTACTTC.

There are many counts of this clonotype. This rearrangement joins TRBV5-1 to TRBJ1-2; tentatively, D is TRBD1 (6 bases). This CDR3 comprises 12 residues. Trimming cost V 6 bases and J 3 bases, with 9 bases left between them. Germline lookup yields CDR1 SGHRS and CDR2 YFSETQ. The CDR3 nucleotides read TGCGCCAGCACGGCAGGGGACTATGGCTACACCTTC. This gives the protein CASTAGDYGYTF.

This clonotype occurred a few times. The rearrangement joins TRBV28 to TRBJ2-3; D is uncertain. Per germline, CDR1 MDHEN and CDR2 SYDVKM. Trimming removed 4 bases at V and 6 bases at J, with 8 bases between. This CDR3 is 12 amino acids long. CDR3 nucleotide sequence: TGTGCCAGCAGTTCTGTCGTCGATACGCAGTATTTT. It specifies CASSSVVDTQYF.

The genes are TRBV28 and TRBJ2-3; TRBD2 matches 10 bases. CDR1 and CDR2 from the germline V gene are MDHEN and SYDVKM. This CDR3 contains 14 residues. Trimming cost V 3 bases and J 6 bases; bases outside gene matches: 3. The CDR3 sequence: CASSFLAGADTQYF. CDR3 coding DNA: TGTGCCAGCAGTTTTCTAGCGGGAGCGGATACGCAGTATTTT.

The table lists this clonotype with many counts. Relative to the germline gene, one junction end is altered; a read error may explain this. The J gene is TRBJ1-4, the V gene TRBV2; no reliable D call. The CDR3 totals 12 residues. The V gene's germline CDR1 is SNHLY and CDR2 FYNNEI. DNA for the CDR3: TGTGCCACCAGTGCAACTAATGAAAAACTGTTTTTT. Translated: CATSATNEKLFF.

This clonotype was detected only once. This could be a read error, since a much larger clone is one nucleotide away. The gene calls are TRBV6-1 and TRBJ1-1; maybe TRBD1 (5 bases). The CDR3 extends over 13 amino acids. Per germline, CDR1 MNHNS and CDR2 SASEGT. With 6 bases removed from V and 6 bases from J, the gap between germline ends came to 14 bases. The chain's CDR3 is CASRRDADAEAFF. In DNA form, the CDR3 reads TGTGCCAGCAGAAGGGACGCTGACGCTGAAGCTTTCTTT.

This clonotype has a count of ten or more. The gene calls are TRBV2 and TRBJ2-7, with 10 bases fitting TRBD1. CDR1 and CDR2 (germline): SNHLY, FYNNEI. The length of the CDR3 is 14 residues. The ends lost 3 bases at V and 7 bases at J; junction bases unmatched: 6. CDR3 in DNA: TGTGCCAGCAGTGACGTCCCGGGACAGGGGGAGCAGTACTTC. Residues: CASSDVPGQGEQYF.

There are many counts of this clonotype. The gene calls are TRBV7-2 and TRBJ1-1, with D perhaps TRBD1 (6 bases). The CDR3 runs 14 residues. Deletions cut 6 bases from V and 1 base from J, with 12 bases between. CDR1 and CDR2 from the germline V gene are SGHTA and FQGNSA. CDR3 sequence (DNA): TGTGCCAGCAGTAGGATGACAGGGAACACTGAAGCTTTCTTT. This gives the protein CASSRMTGNTEAFF.

This clonotype was detected only a few times. This chain links TRBV7-2 with TRBJ2-7; maybe TRBD2 (5 bases). Looked up from germline, CDR1 is SGHTA and CDR2 is FQGNSA. Trimming pared 4 bases from V and 0 bases from J, leaving 10 bases between. The CDR3 is 14 residues long. The CDR3 spells CASSSDWSSYEQYF. For the CDR3, the DNA is TGTGCCAGCAGCTCGGACTGGAGCTCCTACGAGCAGTACTTC.

The chain links TRBV10-1 to TRBJ1-1; D might be TRBD1 (5 bases). CDR1 WNHNN and CDR2 SYGVQD come from the germline V gene (reference sequence). The CDR3 consists of 14 residues. Deletions cut 4 bases from V and 0 bases from J, with 9 bases between. The CDR3 protein is CASSAQTVNTEAFF. The DNA of the CDR3 is TGCGCCAGCAGTGCCCAGACAGTGAACACTGAAGCTTTCTTT.

This clonotype has a count of ten or more. The chain joins TRBV11-2 to TRBJ2-7; a possible D gene is TRBD2 (5 bases). There are 15 residues in the CDR3. Per the germline V gene, CDR1 is SGHAT and CDR2 is FQNNGV. The V gene lost 1 base and the J gene lost 9 bases, with 19 bases spanning the gap. The DNA for the CDR3 is TGTGCCAGCAGCTTAGTTTTGGAGGCCGTCAGCGGGCAGTACTTC. Translating gives CASSLVLEAVSGQYF.

The chain joins TRBV15 to TRBJ1-2, with D tentatively TRBD1 (5 bases). This CDR3 comprises 16 residues. V was shortened by 3 bases and J by 3 bases, with 17 bases between the two germline ends. Germline values: CDR1 LNHNV, CDR2 YYDKDF (reference sequence). The CDR3 sequence: CATSSEGRPSHYGYTF. The CDR3 DNA reads TGTGCCACCAGCAGTGAGGGACGACCCTCTCACTATGGCTACACCTTC.

This clonotype was counted at least ten times. The V and J genes are TRBV28 and TRBJ2-7, with no clear D. Germline CDR1 reads MDHEN; CDR2 reads SYDVKM. The germline V and J ends were trimmed by 4 bases and 7 bases, with 17 bases remaining between them. The CDR3 sequence is 14 residues long. The chain's CDR3 is CASSSRPAPWEQYF. As DNA, the CDR3 is TGTGCCAGCAGTTCTCGACCAGCCCCGTGGGAGCAGTACTTC.

This clonotype was seen many times. The genes are TRBV9 and TRBJ2-1; D may correspond to TRBD1 or TRBD2 (5 bases each). Germline V gene sequence: CDR1 SGDLS, CDR2 YYNGEE. The CDR3 is 13 residues long. V was pared by 0 bases and J by 13 bases, with 14 bases between. CDR3 coding DNA: TGTGCCAGCAGCGTAGGCGACCGTGGGGACCAGTTCTTC. Its translation is CASSVGDRGDQFF.

The sample holds many counts of this clonotype. V gene TRBV7-8 combines with J gene TRBJ2-7; the D call may be TRBD1 or TRBD2 (5 bases each). In germline, CDR1 is SGHVS, CDR2 FQNEAQ. Deletions cut 3 bases from V and 6 bases from J, with 9 bases between. The CDR3 has 12 residues. CDR3 nucleotides: TGTGCCAGCAGCTTGGGGACGGTCGAGCAGTACTTC. Encoded protein: CASSLGTVEQYF.